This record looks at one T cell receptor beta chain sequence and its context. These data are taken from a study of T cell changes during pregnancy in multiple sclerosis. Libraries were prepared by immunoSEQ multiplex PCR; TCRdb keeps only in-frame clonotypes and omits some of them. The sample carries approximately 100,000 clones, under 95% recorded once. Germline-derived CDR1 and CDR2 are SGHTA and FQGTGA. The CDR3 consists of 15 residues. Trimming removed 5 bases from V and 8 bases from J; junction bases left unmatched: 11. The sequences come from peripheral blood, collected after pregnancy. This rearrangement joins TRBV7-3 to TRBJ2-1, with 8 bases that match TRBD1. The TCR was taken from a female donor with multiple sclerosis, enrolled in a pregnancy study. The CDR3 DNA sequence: TGTGCCAGCAGCCAGGGGAGGACAGGGCTCCATGAGCAGTTCTTC. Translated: CASSQGRTGLHEQFF.